This TCR beta chain was obtained from a study of neurological immune-mediated disorders. TCRdb redid the calling of the 5' RACE reads with MiXCR, one entry per CDR3 protein. The sample includes 40,000 to 55,000 distinct CDR3 sequences, approximately 3% of them seen just once. This clonotype was recorded many times. Sequenced: PBMCs. The clonotype comes from a woman in her forties or fifties with multiple sclerosis.

As DNA, the CDR3 is TGCGCCAGCAGCTTGGGGACAGGGGGCGACGAGCAGTACGTC. This gives the protein CASSLGTGGDEQYV. V is TRBV5-1 and J is TRBJ2-7; 11 nucleotides match TRBD1. The CDR3 loop spans 14 amino acids. Losses at the gene ends were 0 bases for V and 5 bases for J; bases not matched to a gene: 1. Germline assignment: CDR1 SGHRS and CDR2 YFSETQ.